The 27 T cell receptor beta chains below were found in one sample sequenced in a study of blood T cell repertoires in COVID-19. The repertoire was sequenced with immunoSEQ multiplex PCR; TCRdb's copy has only in-frame clones and lacks some. The table shows a few hundred thousand clones, with around 91% occurring only once. The sequenced sample consisted of PBMCs or T cells enriched from blood (not recorded which). Receptors were obtained from a woman in her late teens or twenties who had recovered from COVID-19.

CDR3 nucleotide sequence: TGTGCCAGCAGCGCCGGGACAGCTACTAGCAATCAGCCCCAGCATTTT. Protein: CASSAGTATSNQPQHF. This chain links TRBV2 with TRBJ1-5; 7 bases are shared with TRBD1. The V segment lost 6 bases and the J segment 0 bases; nucleotides outside the gene matches: 8. CDR1 is SNHLY, CDR2 FYNNEI, per germline. This CDR3 has 16 amino acids.

V is TRBV18 and J is TRBJ2-5, with D possibly matching TRBD2 (6 bases). The CDR3 spans 16 residues. The germline V and J ends were trimmed by 1 base and 2 bases, with 14 bases remaining between them. Germline assignment: CDR1 KGHSH and CDR2 LQKENI. CDR3 loop: CASSPLFTSHQETQYF. In DNA, the CDR3 is TGTGCCAGCTCACCACTATTTACTAGCCATCAAGAGACCCAGTACTTC.

The V call is TRBV28, the J call TRBJ2-1, with TRBD1 matching over 11 bases. This CDR3 is 14 amino acids long. Trimming removed 5 bases from V and 7 bases from J; junction bases left unmatched: 4. Germline V gene lookup returns CDR1 MDHEN and CDR2 SYDVKM. The CDR3 bases are TGTGCCAGCAGTCTAGGACAGGGGGCAAATGAGCAGTTCTTC. Protein sequence: CASSLGQGANEQFF. The full variable domain, completed using reference TRBV28 and TRBJ2-1, is DVKVTQSSRYLVKRTGEKVFLECVQDMDHENMFWYRQDPGLGLRLIYFSYDVKMKEKGDIPEGYSVSREKKERFSLILESASTNQTSMYLCASSLGQGANEQFFGPGTRLTVL.

The chain has TRBV18 and TRBJ1-2; 7 positions match TRBD1. The CDR3 contains 14 residues. Germline CDR1 reads KGHSH; CDR2 reads LQKENI. V lost 4 bases to trimming and J lost 1 base; unmatched junction nucleotides: 3. The DNA for the CDR3 is TGTGCCAGCTCACGGACAGGTTATAACTATGGCTACACCTTC. It specifies CASSRTGYNYGYTF.

The chain is built from TRBV5-6 and TRBJ1-1; tentatively, D is TRBD1 (6 bases). Looked up from germline, CDR1 is SGHDT and CDR2 is YYEEEE. V lost 3 bases to trimming and J lost 1 base, with 10 bases between them. The CDR3 extends over 14 amino acids. The CDR3 region has the DNA TGTGCCAGCAGCTCCCGGACAGAGAACACTGAAGCTTTCTTT. It encodes CASSSRTENTEAFF.

The chain couples TRBV5-1 to TRBJ2-5; the D gene is possibly TRBD1 (6 bases). Per germline, CDR1 SGHRS and CDR2 YFSETQ. The V end lost 4 bases, the J end lost 5 bases, and 18 bases lay between the germline ends. The CDR3 sequence is 15 residues long. The CDR3 DNA reads TGCGCCAGCAGCATTTGGAACAGGGACGGCGAGACCCAGTACTTC. Translating it yields CASSIWNRDGETQYF.

This chain links TRBV28 with TRBJ1-4, with D possibly TRBD1 on 6 matching bases. Per germline, CDR1 MDHEN and CDR2 SYDVKM. Between the trimmed V and J ends, which lost 6 bases and 13 bases, there was a span of 12 bases. The CDR3 spans 11 residues. The CDR3: CASSALRGLFF. The CDR3 DNA follows: TGTGCCAGCAGCGCTCTCAGGGGACTGTTTTTT.

The chain joins TRBV10-3 to TRBJ2-5; perhaps TRBD2 as D (6 bases). CDR3 length: 13 residues. CDR1 is ENHRY, CDR2 SYGVKD, per germline. Between the trimmed V and J ends, which lost 4 bases and 5 bases, there was a span of 11 bases. The CDR3, as DNA: TGTGCCATCAGTGGGGACTTGGGGGAGACCCAGTACTTC. The encoded protein is CAISGDLGETQYF.

This clone came up a few times. This chain connects TRBV5-6 to TRBJ1-2; 8 nucleotides match TRBD1. With 6 bases clipped from V and 4 bases from J, the junction kept 5 bases outside the gene matches. The CDR3 is 13 residues long. The germline V gene has CDR1 SGHDT and CDR2 YYEEEE. The CDR3 nucleotides read TGTGCCAGCATCGGTGACAGGGGCTATGGCTACACCTTC. It translates to CASIGDRGYGYTF.

This clone was seen only once. This rearrangement joins TRBV27 to TRBJ2-1; 8 positions match TRBD2. The CDR3 runs 16 residues. Germline trimming cut 0 bases from V and 4 bases from J; bases unmatched to any gene: 5. Per germline, CDR1 MNHEY and CDR2 SMNVEV (reference sequence). The CDR3 reads CASSLSSAGGYNEQFF. The CDR3 DNA is TGTGCCAGCAGTTTATCTTCTGCGGGGGGATACAATGAGCAGTTCTTC.

The rearrangement uses TRBV28 and TRBJ1-2; a weak D match, TRBD1 (6 bases). The CDR3 has 14 residues. V shed 7 bases and J shed 3 bases, with 15 bases lying between them. Germline loops: CDR1 MDHEN, CDR2 SYDVKM. CDR3 nucleotides: TGTGCCAGCACCCTGAGGACAGAGGACTATGGCTACACCTTC. Translating gives CASTLRTEDYGYTF.

This rearrangement joins TRBV5-1 to TRBJ1-1; tentative D call: TRBD1 (5 bases). Germline CDR1 and CDR2: SGHRS and YFSETQ. The CDR3 runs 16 residues. The germline V and J ends were trimmed by 4 bases and 2 bases, with 18 bases remaining between them. CDR3 sequence (DNA): TGCGCCAGCAGCCCATTTACGGGGGTCGAAAACACTGAAGCTTTCTTT. This encodes CASSPFTGVENTEAFF.

This clone appeared a few times. The chain recombines TRBV5-6 with TRBJ2-1, with D possibly TRBD1 on 5 matching bases. The V end lost 4 bases, the J end lost 1 base, and 12 bases lay between the germline ends. The CDR3 consists of 15 residues. Germline V gives CDR1 SGHDT, CDR2 YYEEEE. CDR3 sequence reads: CASSPGPGSYNEQFF. The CDR3 bases are TGTGCCAGCAGCCCAGGGCCCGGATCCTACAATGAGCAGTTCTTC.

This clone has a single count. This chain links TRBV7-6 with TRBJ2-3; the match to TRBD1 covers 7 bases. There are 15 residues in the CDR3. The ends lost 3 bases at V and 2 bases at J; junction bases unmatched: 5. Germline V CDR1 and CDR2: SGHVS, FNYEAQ. CDR3 loop: CASSFGTAVTDTQYF. The CDR3 DNA reads TGTGCCAGCAGCTTTGGGACAGCAGTCACAGATACGCAGTATTTT.

The rearrangement joins TRBV3-1 (or the pseudogene TRBV3-2) to TRBJ2-7; D ambiguous. The CDR3 spans 18 residues. V was shortened by 1 base and J by 0 bases, with 19 bases between the two germline ends. In germline, CDR1 is LGHDT, CDR2 YNNKEL (reference sequence). DNA of the CDR3: TGTGCCAGCAGCCAAGTCAACCAGGCGATACCGAGCTCCTACGAGCAGTACTTC. This encodes CASSQVNQAIPSSYEQYF.

CDR3 sequence: CASSYTGQGPGELFF. The CDR3 DNA follows: TGTGCCAGCAGCTACACCGGACAGGGTCCCGGGGAGCTGTTTTTT. This rearrangement joins TRBV11-2 to TRBJ2-2, with 8 bases fitting TRBD1. CDR1 and CDR2 from the germline V gene are SGHAT and FQNNGV. The CDR3 extends over 15 amino acids. Trimming cost V 4 bases and J 6 bases; bases outside gene matches: 7.

This rearrangement joins TRBV30 to TRBJ1-2; 7 bases agree with TRBD1. The CDR3 is 13 amino acids. The germline CDR1 and CDR2 sequences are GTSNPN and SVGIG (reference sequence). V was clipped by 7 bases and J by 5 bases; unmatched bases: 10. The CDR3 protein is CAFTGVSTYGYTF. As DNA, the CDR3 is TGTGCCTTTACAGGGGTTTCCACTTATGGCTACACCTTC.

This chain joins TRBV19 and TRBJ1-2; D is uncertain. Germline V CDR1 and CDR2: LNHDA, SQIVND (reference sequence). This CDR3 is 14 amino acids long. V lost 2 bases and J lost 3, with 10 bases in between. CDR3 sequence: CASSIRIGYYGYTF. The CDR3 DNA reads TGTGCCAGTAGTATACGGATCGGGTACTATGGCTACACCTTC.

As concerns this clone: Other DNA sequences in this sample translate to the same CDR3. The chain employs TRBV11-2 and TRBJ1-4; tentative D call: TRBD1 (5 bases). Looked up from germline, CDR1 is SGHAT and CDR2 is FQNNGV. Trimming shortened V by 4 bases and J by 0 bases, and 12 bases separated the two germline ends. The CDR3 is 16 residues long. The CDR3 sequence: CASSSGTAATNEKLFF. The DNA for the CDR3 is TGTGCCAGCAGCTCCGGGACTGCCGCAACTAATGAAAAACTGTTTTTT.

The chain has TRBV19 and TRBJ1-2; D is ambiguous. The V and J ends lost 2 bases and 3 bases respectively, with 13 bases between them. The CDR3 extends over 15 amino acids. Germline CDR1 is LNHDA and CDR2 is SQIVND (reference sequence). CDR3 DNA sequence: TGTGCCAGTAGTATAAGCCCAGGCAACGACTATGGCTACACCTTC. This sequence encodes CASSISPGNDYGYTF.

The J gene is TRBJ1-2, the V gene TRBV7-6; the match to TRBD1 covers 8 bases. The CDR3 has 13 amino acids. Unmatched junction bases numbered 1, after V lost 3 bases and J lost 4 bases. Germline CDR1 reads SGHVS; CDR2 reads FNYEAQ. CDR3 residues: CASSFGQGYGYTF. The CDR3 nucleotides are TGTGCCAGCAGCTTCGGACAGGGCTATGGCTACACCTTC.

The chain is built from TRBV12-5 and TRBJ2-5; 10 positions match TRBD2. Trimming cost V 4 bases and J 5 bases; bases outside gene matches: 13. The CDR3 is made up of 17 amino acids. In germline, CDR1 is LGHNT, CDR2 FRNRAP. The CDR3 coding sequence is TGTGCTAGTGGTTCTCATCGGGATAGCGGGGGGAGGGAGACCCAGTACTTC. This translates into CASGSHRDSGGRETQYF.

This chain joins TRBV29-1 and TRBJ1-1; D gene ambiguous. V lost 5 bases and J lost 1, with 11 bases in between. The germline CDR1 and CDR2 sequences are SQVTM and ANQGSEA. The CDR3 runs to 13 residues. DNA for the CDR3: TGCAGCGTTCCTTTACGGGGGAACACTGAAGCTTTCTTT. It is translated as CSVPLRGNTEAFF.

V and J are TRBV7-6 and TRBJ1-5, with a possible D match to TRBD1 (5 bases). From germline, CDR1 is SGHVS and CDR2 FNYEAQ. This CDR3 has 14 amino acids. The V gene lost 1 base and the J gene lost 5 bases, with 9 bases spanning the gap. CDR3: CASSLGGAYQPQHF. CDR3 sequence (DNA): TGTGCCAGCAGCTTAGGGGGCGCGTATCAGCCCCAGCATTTT.

V usage is TRBV27 and J usage is TRBJ2-7; 7 bases agree with TRBD1. The junction had 16 bases not matched to a gene; V was cut back by 5 bases and J by 6 bases. CDR1 MNHEY and CDR2 SMNVEV come from the germline V gene (reference sequence). This CDR3 comprises 16 residues. The CDR3 nucleotides read TGTGCCAGCAGTCGGACCGTGAGACAGGGATTCTCCGAGCAGTACTTC. Its translation: CASSRTVRQGFSEQYF.

J is TRBJ2-5 and V is TRBV5-4, with TRBD2 matching 12 bases. Germline trimming cut 2 bases from V and 4 bases from J; bases unmatched to any gene: 3. The CDR3 consists of 15 residues. The germline V gene encodes CDR1 SGHNT and CDR2 YYREEE (reference sequence). The CDR3 bases are TGTGCCAGCAGCTTACTAGCGGGGGGCCCAGAGACCCAGTACTTC. The encoded protein is CASSLLAGGPETQYF.

The chain links TRBV5-1 to TRBJ2-1, with a tentative D call TRBD1 (6 bases). V dropped 3 bases and J dropped 0 bases, with 10 bases sitting between them. This CDR3 is built from 15 residues. Germline lookup yields CDR1 SGHRS and CDR2 YFSETQ. The CDR3 sequence is CASSYRELSYNEQFF. In nucleotides, the CDR3 is TGCGCCAGCAGCTACAGGGAACTCTCCTACAATGAGCAGTTCTTC. Combining the CDR3 with reference TRBV5-1 and TRBJ2-1 gives the whole variable domain KAGVTQTPRYLIKTRGQQVTLSCSPISGHRSVSWYQQTPGQGLQFLFEYFSETQRNKGNFPGRFSGRQFSNSRSEMNVSTLELGDSALYLCASSYRELSYNEQFFGPGTRLTVL.